This entry lists 8 T cell receptor beta chains sequenced from one sample in a study of T-cell reconstitution after alpha-beta-depleted transplantation in children. TCRbeta library construction was performed incorporating unique molecular identifiers. TCRdb re-derived calls from the PCR reads in MiXCR, one entry per CDR3 protein. The data contain around 600,000 distinct CDR3 sequences, approximately 10% of them singletons. Sequencing was performed on PBMCs from the stem cell graft donor, taken from the stem cell graft. These receptors were obtained from a human donor who donated a stem cell graft to a child with acute myeloid leukemia.

V and J are TRBV7-3 and TRBJ2-3, with D perhaps matching TRBD2 (6 bases). V lost 5 bases and J 2 bases, leaving 14 bases between the germline ends. The germline gives CDR1 SGHTA, CDR2 FQGTGA. CDR3 length: 15 amino acids. The CDR3 sequence is CASSQGGGYTDTQYF. The CDR3 DNA reads TGTGCCAGCAGCCAGGGAGGCGGCTACACAGATACGCAGTATTTT.

This chain joins TRBV12-3 or TRBV12-4 and TRBJ2-3; the D is unclear. V was pared by 3 bases and J by 2 bases, with 12 bases between. There are 15 residues in the CDR3. CDR3 loop: CASSFGGKSTDTQYF. CDR3 in DNA: TGTGCCAGCAGTTTTGGTGGGAAATCCACAGATACGCAGTATTTT.

This clonotype was seen more than once but under ten times. V usage is TRBV28 and J usage is TRBJ1-2; unclear D gene. CDR3 size: 13 residues. Per the germline V gene, CDR1 is MDHEN and CDR2 is SYDVKM. Trimming took off 8 bases at V and 5 bases at J, with 15 bases between the two ends. CDR3 nucleotides: TGTGCCAGCTTATTTTCGGGAGAATATGGCTACACCTTC. Encoded protein: CASLFSGEYGYTF.

This clonotype was detected a few times. This sequence joins TRBV5-1 and TRBJ1-1, with D possibly TRBD1 on 6 matching bases. Germline loops: CDR1 SGHRS, CDR2 YFSETQ. V dropped 6 bases and J dropped 1 base, with 13 bases sitting between them. This CDR3 has 14 residues. CDR3 bases: TGCGCCAGCAACCCGACAGGAACGAACACTGAAGCTTTCTTT. Protein product: CASNPTGTNTEAFF.

This clonotype was observed many times. The gene calls are TRBV29-1 and TRBJ2-3, with TRBD1 identical over 7 bases. In germline, CDR1 is SQVTM, CDR2 ANQGSEA. J was trimmed by 0 bases and V by 5 bases; bases with no gene match: 8. This CDR3 region has 15 residues. The CDR3 nucleotides read TGCAGCGTTTCTCTGACAGGGATTAGCACAGATACGCAGTATTTT. It is translated as CSVSLTGISTDTQYF.

As concerns this clonotype: A much larger clone is a single base away; this may be a read error. The chain has TRBV20-1 and TRBJ2-7, with a possible D match to TRBD2 (5 bases). From germline, CDR1 is DFQATT and CDR2 SNEGSKA (reference sequence). The CDR3 covers 12 residues. The CDR3 is CNARRQSYEQYF. The CDR3 region has the DNA TGCAATGCTAGGAGGCAAAGCTACGAGCAGTACTTC.

The sample holds a few counts of this clonotype. The genes are TRBV20-1 and TRBJ2-1; 10 nucleotides match TRBD2. CDR1 and CDR2 from the germline V gene are DFQATT and SNEGSKA (reference sequence). The V gene end was trimmed by 6 bases and the J gene end by 6 bases; junction bases not matched to a gene: 8. The CDR3 contains 14 residues. CDR3 region: CSAVIAGGINEQFF. The CDR3 DNA is TGCAGTGCGGTTATAGCGGGAGGAATCAATGAGCAGTTCTTC.

The sample holds a few counts of this clonotype. The chain links TRBV4-2 to TRBJ2-7; D gene ambiguous. The V end lost 4 bases, the J end lost 5 bases, and 18 bases lay between the germline ends. This CDR3 has 15 residues. Germline lookup yields CDR1 LGHNA and CDR2 YNFKEQ. This CDR3 is CASSRGPGTLDEQYF. The CDR3 DNA follows: TGTGCCAGCAGCCGAGGACCAGGTACGCTTGACGAGCAGTACTTC.